This TCR beta chain was sequenced for a study of T cells after yellow fever vaccination. The overall study: Researchers used SMART-Seq v4 Ultra Low Input to prepare fractions that had low cell numbers. Findings and caveats of the study: Most clones from primary vaccination were detected again post-booster (about 96% CD4, roughly 90% CD8). The presence of abundant clonotypes contaminating from the bulk population was possible in FACS-sorted repertoires.

This clonotype has ten or more counts. Its specificity is unknown. With V trimmed by 0 bases and J by 7 bases, 8 bases remained unmatched. CDR3 size: 16 residues. CDR1 is LGHNA, CDR2 YSLEER, per germline. The TCR cDNA carried a universal primer site and UMIs from 5'RACE template switching. TCRdb ran MiXCR on the 5' RACE reads and lists one entry per CDR3 protein. This sample has about 74,000 distinct CDR3 sequences, with around 6.5% found just once. The origin of this receptor is a man aged 18-30 years who received the YFV17D yellow fever vaccine. The sample consisted of CD8+ T cells sorted from PBMCs, taken less than 6 days after the first yellow fever vaccination. V and J are TRBV4-3 and TRBJ1-1; 10 bases map to TRBD1. CDR3 nucleotide sequence: TGCGCCAGCAGCCAAGAGGGACAGGGGTTTAGGGGTGAAGCTTTCTTT. Its translation: CASSQEGQGFRGEAFF.